This T cell receptor (beta chain) was recovered during a study of CD8+CD57+ T cells in acquired aplastic anemia. Patients selected for sequencing had displayed CD8+CD57+ cell expansion by flow cytometry. In all patients, the disease was severe acquired aplastic anemia. Of note for this clonotype: No antigen is known for it.

Broader study findings: Shared by patients and controls, some 29 CD8+ CDR3s were abundant in patients. Patients versus controls showed no significant CD8+ Simpson's diversity difference.

Genomic DNA acted as the template from which TCR beta VDJ combination and CDR3 sequence profiling were carried out. MiXCR was run by TCRdb on the reads, yielding one entry per CDR3 protein. This table holds approximately 80,000 distinct CDR3 sequences, roughly two thirds found once. Trimming stripped 0 bases from V and 3 bases from J, with 11 bases between. This CDR3 spans 15 amino acids. Germline V gene sequence: CDR1 LNHNV, CDR2 YYDKDF (reference sequence). The clonotype was recovered from a human donor with aplastic anemia. This chain connects TRBV15 to TRBJ1-2; possible D gene TRBD1, 5 bases. Material for sequencing was sorted CD4+, CD8+, or CD8+CD57+ T cells (not recorded which) from PBMCs. The CDR3 reads CATSRDLGDYYGYTF. The CDR3 DNA reads TGTGCCACCAGCAGAGATCTCGGGGACTACTATGGCTACACCTTC.